This entry is about one TCR beta chain. The antigen it recognizes is unknown. No base qualities exist here, and no much larger clone lies one base off it. Donors were healthy HIV-negative adults with no recently reported acute infections or vaccinations. Every donor was a Caucasian adult living in Nashville, Tennessee, USA. CD4+ T cells were enriched by magnetic negative selection; naive cells were then positively selected on CD45RA, and the negative fraction formed the memory subset. Blood was collected by leukapheresis, and PBMCs were isolated by Ficoll-Histopaque density gradient centrifugation and then cryopreserved in liquid nitrogen vapor phase. Purity and quantity of every magnetically sorted T cell population were checked by analytical flow cytometry. Genomic DNA was isolated from every sorted fraction and measured by UV absorbance on a Nanodrop 2000c. The sample belongs to a study of shared clonotypes between healthy human individuals (dated by TCRdb to 2019 to 2021). Regarding the study in general: The cohort included three men and two women between 18 and 49 years of age. Per donor, three plates each were used for CD4 naive and CD4 memory, two for CD8 naive, and one for CD8 memory. To estimate repertoire size and how much clonotype sharing occurs between individuals, the study deeply sequenced the blood TCR repertoires of 4 to 6 healthy adults. To increase sequencing depth and limit assay-specific biases, TCR repertoire library preparation and sequencing were carried out by different laboratories using diverse techniques. Between about 0.9 and 8.9 billion PBMCs per donor were obtained by leukapheresis.

TCR CDR3 regions were amplified from genomic DNA by multiplex PCR using the deep immunoSEQ assay. Extracted genomic DNA from each cell subset was spread evenly across all wells of several immunoSEQ 96-well plates, with each plate serving as a replicate. For sorted subsets, around 0.2 ug of genomic DNA, equivalent to around 30,000 T cell genomes, went into each replicate PCR. The purified libraries were quantified using a Qubit 3.0 fluorometer, sized with a Bioanalyzer 2100, and then quantified again using the KAPA Library Quantification kit. Each immunoSEQ 96-well plate was sequenced on its own single-read 150-cycle Illumina NextSeq 550 flow cell. On the study's bioinformatics: Because only junctional sequences without quality scores were contained in the immunoSEQ output, filtering matching that applied to full-length reads could not be performed. To assign V/J genes and CDR3, sequences were annotated against IMGT germline references using PyIR, a Python wrapper for IgBLAST v1.9. Any read was removed if the V/J assignment was weak (E-value above 1e-6), the CDR3 was missing, or the read contained stop codons, out-of-frame junctions, or ambiguous translated residues. A V3J clonotype was defined by an identical inferred V gene, J gene, and CDR3 amino acid sequence. The percentage overlap between two repertoires was calculated by dividing the number of shared unique clonotypes by the size of the smaller repertoire. Richness of each repertoire was evaluated using RTK rarefaction, the Chao1 estimator, and Recon v2.1 estimates of unobserved clonotypes. Generation probabilities for all TCRbeta clonotypes obtained by the gDNA method from a handful of donors were computed using OLGA. As stored in TCRdb, this immuneACCESS dataset retains in-frame rearrangements with V and J assigned. A fraction of the clones does not appear; measured against another copy, unresolved V genes explain less than half of the discrepancy, and the remainder lacks a known reason. V, J and clone size were drawn from that table, and D and trimming were deduced from the DNA. Here the sample has roughly 1 million clones; approximately 72% occur a single time. In total, the top ten clones hold approximately 1.3% of the sample.

Study-wide findings and limitations: About 5% of naive CD4, approximately 3.7% of naive CD8, roughly 2.4% of memory CD4, and about 0.4% of memory CD8 clonotypes were shared across several donors. Based on pairwise subsampling, the degree of clonotype sharing among donors was expected to be affected by sequencing depth. Sampling was restricted to blood, and TCR repertoires in tissues likely differ from the TCR repertoires found in blood. Because the study included only a small number of donors, the genetic and exposure-history diversity represented was limited. Naive subsets generally had larger estimated clonotype richness than memory subsets did. Higher generation probabilities were observed for clonotypes shared by all four sorted-subset donors than for non-shared clonotypes. Rarefaction of sorted-subset datasets indicated incomplete sequencing despite the large sequencing depth.

Spanning cysteine to phenylalanine, the CDR3 consists of 15 amino acids. The kept DNA is CDR3 alone, 45 bases in frame from the first base. Via the germline V gene, CDR1 is SGHTA and CDR2 FQGNSA. The V end loses 2 bases and the J end loses 2 bases, and a stretch of 12 bases separates them. The clonotype was recovered from a young man in good health. The chain links TRBV7-2 with TRBJ1-1; TRBD1 could be the D gene, as 5 bases match. Sequenced material: memory CD4+ T cells sorted from blood. The sample's cell subset or site label is to be understood as: CD45RA-negative fraction. The bases are TGTGCCAGCAGCTTATCAGACAGCCCTAACACTGAAGCTTTCTTT. It specifies CASSLSDSPNTEAFF.